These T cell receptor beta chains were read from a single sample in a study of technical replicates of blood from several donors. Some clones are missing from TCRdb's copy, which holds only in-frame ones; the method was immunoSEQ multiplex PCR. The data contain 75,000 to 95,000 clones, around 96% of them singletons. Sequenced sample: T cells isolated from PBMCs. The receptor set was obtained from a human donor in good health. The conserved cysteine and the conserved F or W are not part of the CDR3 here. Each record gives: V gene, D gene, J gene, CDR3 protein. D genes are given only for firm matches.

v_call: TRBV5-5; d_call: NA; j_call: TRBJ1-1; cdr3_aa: ASSRTQGYTEAF
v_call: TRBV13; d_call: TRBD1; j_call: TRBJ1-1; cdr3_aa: ASSSPRQGLNTEAF
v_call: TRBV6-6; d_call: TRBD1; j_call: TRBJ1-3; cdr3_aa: ASSPGGYSGNTIY
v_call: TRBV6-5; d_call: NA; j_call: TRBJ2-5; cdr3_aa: ASSSDFLRETQY
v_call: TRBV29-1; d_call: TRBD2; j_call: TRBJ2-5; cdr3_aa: SVEDPTSGRAAFQETQY
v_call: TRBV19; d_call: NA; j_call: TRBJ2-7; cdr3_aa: ASSMASGWTPVYEQY
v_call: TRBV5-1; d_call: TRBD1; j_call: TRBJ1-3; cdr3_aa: ASSLQGAGGNTIY
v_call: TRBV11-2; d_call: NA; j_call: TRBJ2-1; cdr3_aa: ASSLAYRGSDEQF
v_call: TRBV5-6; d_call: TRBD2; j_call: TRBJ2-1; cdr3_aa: ASSGGLAGDLYEQF
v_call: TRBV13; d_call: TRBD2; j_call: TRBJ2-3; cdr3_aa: ASSSGLAQDTQY
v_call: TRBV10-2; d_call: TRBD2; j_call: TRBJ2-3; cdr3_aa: ASSPTSGRTDTQY
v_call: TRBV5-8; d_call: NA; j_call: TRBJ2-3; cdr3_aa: ASSSFRSIATQY
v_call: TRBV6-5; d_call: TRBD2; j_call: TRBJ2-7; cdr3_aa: ASSYTGGPNEQY
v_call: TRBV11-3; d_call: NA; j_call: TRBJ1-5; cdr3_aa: ASSLDPQDSNQPQH
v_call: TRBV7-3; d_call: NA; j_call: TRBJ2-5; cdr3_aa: ASSLAVQETQY
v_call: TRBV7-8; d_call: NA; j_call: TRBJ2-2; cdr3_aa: ASSLGAGFFAGELF
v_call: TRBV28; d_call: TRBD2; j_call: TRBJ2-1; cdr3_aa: ASRASASGTANEQF